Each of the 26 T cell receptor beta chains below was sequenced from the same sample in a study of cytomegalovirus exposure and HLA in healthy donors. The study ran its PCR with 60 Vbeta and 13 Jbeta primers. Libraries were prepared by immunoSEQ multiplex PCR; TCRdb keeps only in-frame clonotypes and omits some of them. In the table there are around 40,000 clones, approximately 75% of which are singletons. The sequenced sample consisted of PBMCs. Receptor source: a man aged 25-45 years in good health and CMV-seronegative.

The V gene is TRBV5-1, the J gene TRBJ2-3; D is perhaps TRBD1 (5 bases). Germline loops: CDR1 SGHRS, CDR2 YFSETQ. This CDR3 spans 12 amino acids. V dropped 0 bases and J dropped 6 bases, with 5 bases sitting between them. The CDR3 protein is CASSLEGDTQYF. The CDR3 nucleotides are TGCGCCAGCAGCTTGGAGGGGGATACGCAGTATTTT.

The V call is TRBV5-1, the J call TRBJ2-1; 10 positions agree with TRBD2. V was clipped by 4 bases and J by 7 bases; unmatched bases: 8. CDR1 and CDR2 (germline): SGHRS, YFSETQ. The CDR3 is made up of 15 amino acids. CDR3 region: CASSRLAGVANEQFF. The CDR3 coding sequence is TGCGCCAGCAGCCGGCTAGCGGGAGTAGCTAATGAGCAGTTCTTC.

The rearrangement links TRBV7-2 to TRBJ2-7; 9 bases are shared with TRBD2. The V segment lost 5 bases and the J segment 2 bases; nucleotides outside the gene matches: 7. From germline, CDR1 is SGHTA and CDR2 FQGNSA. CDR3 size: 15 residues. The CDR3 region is CASSPQREAPYEQYF. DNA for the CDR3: TGTGCCAGCAGCCCTCAGCGGGAGGCGCCCTACGAGCAGTACTTC.

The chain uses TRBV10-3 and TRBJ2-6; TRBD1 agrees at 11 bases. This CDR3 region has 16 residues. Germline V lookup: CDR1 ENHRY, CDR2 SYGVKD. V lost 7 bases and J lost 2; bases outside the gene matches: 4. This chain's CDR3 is CAINGQGAAGANVLTF. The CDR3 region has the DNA TGTGCCATCAACGGACAGGGGGCGGCTGGGGCCAACGTCCTGACTTTC.

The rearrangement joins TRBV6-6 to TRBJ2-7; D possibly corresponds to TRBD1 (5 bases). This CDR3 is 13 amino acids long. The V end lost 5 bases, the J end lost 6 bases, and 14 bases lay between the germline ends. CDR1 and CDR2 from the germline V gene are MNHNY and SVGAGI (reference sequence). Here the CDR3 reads CASSVTARSEQYF. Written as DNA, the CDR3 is TGTGCCAGCAGTGTGACAGCCAGAAGCGAGCAGTACTTC.

The CDR3 nucleotides are TGCGCCAGCAGCTCGTTAGCGGGAGCCGGAGAGACCCAGTACTTC. The encoded protein is CASSSLAGAGETQYF. The rearrangement joins TRBV5-1 to TRBJ2-5; TRBD2 aligns across 9 bases. CDR3 size: 15 residues. The germline V gene encodes CDR1 SGHRS and CDR2 YFSETQ. With V trimmed by 3 bases and J by 4 bases, 7 bases remained unmatched.

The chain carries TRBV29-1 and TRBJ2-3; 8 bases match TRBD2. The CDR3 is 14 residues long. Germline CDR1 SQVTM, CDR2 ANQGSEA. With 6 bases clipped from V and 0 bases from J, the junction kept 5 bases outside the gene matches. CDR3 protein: CSVRAGASTDTQYF. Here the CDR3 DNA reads TGCAGCGTCCGAGCGGGAGCCAGCACAGATACGCAGTATTTT.

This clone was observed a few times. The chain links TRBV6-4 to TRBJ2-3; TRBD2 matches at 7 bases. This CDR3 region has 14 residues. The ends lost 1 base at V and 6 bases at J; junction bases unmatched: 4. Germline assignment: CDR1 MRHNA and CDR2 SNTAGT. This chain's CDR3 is CASSDWGGEDTQYF. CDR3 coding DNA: TGTGCCAGCAGTGACTGGGGAGGGGAGGATACGCAGTATTTT.

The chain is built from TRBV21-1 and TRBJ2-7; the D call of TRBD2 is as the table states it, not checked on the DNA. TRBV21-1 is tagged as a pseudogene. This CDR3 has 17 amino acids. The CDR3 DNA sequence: TGTGCCAGCATCTCAGGAAAACCCGGGACTGGCGCTTACGAGCAGTACTTC. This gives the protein CASISGKPGTGAYEQYF.

The CDR3 region has the DNA TGCGCCAGCAGCCGCTACGACAGGGGGGCGAGCTCCTACAATGAGCAGTTCTTC. Protein sequence: CASSRYDRGASSYNEQFF. The gene calls are TRBV10-1 and TRBJ2-1, with 9 bases aligning to TRBD1. V was clipped by 6 bases and J by 0 bases; unmatched bases: 12. This CDR3 has 18 residues. The germline CDR1 and CDR2 sequences are WNHNN and SYGVQD (reference sequence).

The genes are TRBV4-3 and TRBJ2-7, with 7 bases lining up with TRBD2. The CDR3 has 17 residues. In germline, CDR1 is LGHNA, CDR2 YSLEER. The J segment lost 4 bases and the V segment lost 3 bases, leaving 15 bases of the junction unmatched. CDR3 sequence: CASSHQGGRERSYEQYF. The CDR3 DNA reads TGCGCCAGCAGCCATCAAGGAGGGCGGGAGAGGTCTTACGAGCAGTACTTC.

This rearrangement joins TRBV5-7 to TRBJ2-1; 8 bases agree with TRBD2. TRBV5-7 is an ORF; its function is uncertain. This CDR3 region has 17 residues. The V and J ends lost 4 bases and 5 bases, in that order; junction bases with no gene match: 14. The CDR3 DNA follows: TGTGCCAGCAGCGCCATACCTACTAGCGGCAAGCACAATGAGCAGTTCTTC. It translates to CASSAIPTSGKHNEQFF.

The CDR3 reads CASSVNGRETQYF. For the CDR3, the DNA is TGTGCCAGCAGTGTTAACGGGAGAGAGACCCAGTACTTC. J is TRBJ2-5 and V is TRBV2, with a possible D match to TRBD2 (6 bases). The V gene's germline CDR1 is SNHLY and CDR2 FYNNEI. The ends were cut back, 4 bases at V and 4 bases at J, with 10 bases in the middle. The CDR3 is 13 amino acids.

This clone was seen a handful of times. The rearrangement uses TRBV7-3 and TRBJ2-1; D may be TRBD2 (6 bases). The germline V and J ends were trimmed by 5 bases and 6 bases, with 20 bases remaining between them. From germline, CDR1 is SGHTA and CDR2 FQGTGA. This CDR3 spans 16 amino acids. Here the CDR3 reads CASSPFGGSSFNEQFF. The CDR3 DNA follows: TGTGCCAGCAGCCCTTTCGGGGGATCTTCGTTCAATGAGCAGTTCTTC.

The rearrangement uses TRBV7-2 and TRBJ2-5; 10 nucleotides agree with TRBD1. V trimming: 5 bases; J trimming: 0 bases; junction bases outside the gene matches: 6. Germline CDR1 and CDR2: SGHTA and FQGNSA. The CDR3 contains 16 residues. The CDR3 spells CASSTWGQGYQETQYF. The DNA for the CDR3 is TGTGCCAGCAGCACTTGGGGACAGGGGTACCAAGAGACCCAGTACTTC.

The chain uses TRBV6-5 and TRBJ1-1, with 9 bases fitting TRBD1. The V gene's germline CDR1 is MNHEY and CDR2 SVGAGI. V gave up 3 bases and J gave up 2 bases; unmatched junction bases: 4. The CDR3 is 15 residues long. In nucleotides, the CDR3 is TGTGCCAGCAGTTATTGGGGACAGGGAAACACTGAAGCTTTCTTT. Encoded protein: CASSYWGQGNTEAFF.

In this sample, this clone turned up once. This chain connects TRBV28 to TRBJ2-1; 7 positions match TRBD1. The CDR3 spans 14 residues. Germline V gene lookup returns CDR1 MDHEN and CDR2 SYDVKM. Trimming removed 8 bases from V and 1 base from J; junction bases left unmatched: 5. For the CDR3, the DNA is TGTGCCAGCCAGGGGGTCGGATCCTACAATGAGCAGTTCTTC. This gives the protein CASQGVGSYNEQFF.

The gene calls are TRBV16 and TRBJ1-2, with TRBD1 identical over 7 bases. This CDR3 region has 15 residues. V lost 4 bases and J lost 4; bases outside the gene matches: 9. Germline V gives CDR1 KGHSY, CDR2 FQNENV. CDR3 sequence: CASSRGQEGLYGYTF. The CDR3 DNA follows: TGTGCCAGCAGCCGAGGACAGGAGGGTCTCTATGGCTACACCTTC.

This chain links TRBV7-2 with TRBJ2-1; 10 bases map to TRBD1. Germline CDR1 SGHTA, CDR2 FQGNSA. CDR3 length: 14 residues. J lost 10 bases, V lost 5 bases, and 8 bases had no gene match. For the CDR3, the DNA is TGTGCCAGCAGCGTCGGACAGGGGGAATACGAGCAGTTCTTC. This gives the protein CASSVGQGEYEQFF.

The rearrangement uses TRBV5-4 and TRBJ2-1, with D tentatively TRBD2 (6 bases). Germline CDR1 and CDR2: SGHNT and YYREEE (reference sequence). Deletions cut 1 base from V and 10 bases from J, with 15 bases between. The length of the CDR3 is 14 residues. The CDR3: CASSLNKAGYEQFF. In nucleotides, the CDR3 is TGTGCCAGCAGCTTGAATAAAGCGGGCTACGAGCAGTTCTTC.

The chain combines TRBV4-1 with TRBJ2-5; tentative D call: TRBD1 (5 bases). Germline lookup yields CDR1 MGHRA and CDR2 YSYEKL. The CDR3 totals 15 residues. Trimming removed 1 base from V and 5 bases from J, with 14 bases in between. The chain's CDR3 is CASSQGQGALETQYF. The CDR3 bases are TGCGCCAGCAGCCAAGGGCAAGGGGCCTTGGAGACCCAGTACTTC.

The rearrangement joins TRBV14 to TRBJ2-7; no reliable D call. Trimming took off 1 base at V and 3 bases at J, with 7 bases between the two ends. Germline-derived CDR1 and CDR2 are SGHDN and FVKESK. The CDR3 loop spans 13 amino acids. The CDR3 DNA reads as TGTGCCAGCAGCCAAGGCCAGGTCTACGAGCAGTACTTC. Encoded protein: CASSQGQVYEQYF.

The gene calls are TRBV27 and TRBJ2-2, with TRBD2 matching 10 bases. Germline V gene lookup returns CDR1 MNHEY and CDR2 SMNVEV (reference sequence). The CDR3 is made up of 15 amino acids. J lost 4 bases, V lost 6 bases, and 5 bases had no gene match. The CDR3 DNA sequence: TGTGCCAGCAGCCCATGGACTAGCGGCACCGGGGAGCTGTTTTTT. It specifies CASSPWTSGTGELFF.

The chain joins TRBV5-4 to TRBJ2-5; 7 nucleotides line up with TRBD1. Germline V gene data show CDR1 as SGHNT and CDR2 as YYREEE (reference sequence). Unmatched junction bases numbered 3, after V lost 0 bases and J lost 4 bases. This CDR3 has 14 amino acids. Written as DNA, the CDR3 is TGTGCCAGCAGCTTGGACAGGGGCTTAGAGACCCAGTACTTC. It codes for CASSLDRGLETQYF. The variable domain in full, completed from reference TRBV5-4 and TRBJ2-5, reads ETGVTQSPTHLIKTRGQQVTLRCSSQSGHNTVSWYQQALGQGPQFIFQYYREEENGRGNFPPRFSGLQFPNYSSELNVNALELDDSALYLCASSLDRGLETQYFGPGTRLLVL.

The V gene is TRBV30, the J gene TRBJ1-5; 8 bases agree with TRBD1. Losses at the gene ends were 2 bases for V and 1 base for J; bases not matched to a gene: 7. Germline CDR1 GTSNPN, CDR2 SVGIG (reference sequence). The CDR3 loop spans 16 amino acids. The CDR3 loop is CAWSTFRQGSNQPQHF. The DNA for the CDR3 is TGTGCCTGGAGTACCTTTAGACAGGGGAGCAATCAGCCCCAGCATTTT.

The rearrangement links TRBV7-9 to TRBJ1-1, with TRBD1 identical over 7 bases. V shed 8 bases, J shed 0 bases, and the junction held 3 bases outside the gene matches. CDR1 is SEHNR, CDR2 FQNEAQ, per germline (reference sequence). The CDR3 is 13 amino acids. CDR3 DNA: TGTGCCAGCGGGGGACAGCTGAACACTGAAGCTTTCTTT. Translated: CASGGQLNTEAFF.